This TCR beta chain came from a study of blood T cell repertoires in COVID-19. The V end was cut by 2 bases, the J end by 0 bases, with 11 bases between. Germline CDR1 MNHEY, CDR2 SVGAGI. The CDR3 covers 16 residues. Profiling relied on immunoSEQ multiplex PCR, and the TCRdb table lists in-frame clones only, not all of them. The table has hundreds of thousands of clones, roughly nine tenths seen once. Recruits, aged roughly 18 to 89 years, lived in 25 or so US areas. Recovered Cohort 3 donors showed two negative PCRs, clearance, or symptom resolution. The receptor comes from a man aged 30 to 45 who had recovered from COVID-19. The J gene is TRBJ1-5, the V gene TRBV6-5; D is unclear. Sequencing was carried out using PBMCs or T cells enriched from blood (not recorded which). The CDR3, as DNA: TGTGCCAGCAGTTACCTCGCGAACTATAGCAATCAGCCCCAGCATTTT. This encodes CASSYLANYSNQPQHF.